What follows are 20 T cell receptor beta chains derived from one specimen sequenced in a study of blood T cell repertoires in COVID-19. Assay used: immunoSEQ multiplex PCR; TCRdb lists only in-frame clones, some missing. The table has roughly 250,000 clones, roughly 80% seen once. Sequenced input: peripheral blood. The origin of the receptors is an elderly woman with acute or convalescent COVID-19.

The chain links TRBV19 to TRBJ1-5, with 9 bases lining up with TRBD1. Germline V lookup: CDR1 LNHDA, CDR2 SQIVND (reference sequence). The CDR3 contains 14 residues. The V and J ends lost 4 bases and 6 bases, in that order; junction bases with no gene match: 4. The CDR3 nucleotides are TGTGCCAGTAGTACCGGGACAGGGAGTCAGCCCCAGCATTTT. The encoded protein is CASSTGTGSQPQHF. Variable domain in full (rest from reference TRBV19 and TRBJ1-5): DGGITQSPKYLFRKEGQNVTLSCEQNLNHDAMYWYRQDPGQGLRLIYYSQIVNDFQKGDIAEGYSVSREKKESFPLTVTSAQKNPTAFYLCASSTGTGSQPQHFGDGTRLSIL.

The chain is built from TRBV19 and TRBJ1-6, with D hard to call. In germline, CDR1 is LNHDA, CDR2 SQIVND (reference sequence). V was clipped by 1 base and J by 3 bases, with 10 bases between them. CDR3 length equals 16 residues. The DNA of the CDR3 is TGTGCCAGTAGTATAGCCGTTGCGGACTATAATTCACCCCTCCACTTT. As protein: CASSIAVADYNSPLHF.

The rearrangement links TRBV2 to TRBJ1-5; 8 nucleotides align to TRBD1. CDR1 and CDR2 from the germline V gene are SNHLY and FYNNEI. The V segment lost 6 bases and the J segment 6 bases; nucleotides outside the gene matches: 10. The CDR3 loop spans 15 amino acids. CDR3 loop: CASSPGQAVSQPQHF. The CDR3, as DNA: TGTGCCAGCAGCCCGGGACAGGCTGTGAGTCAGCCCCAGCATTTT. The full variable domain, rest sourced from reference TRBV2 and TRBJ1-5, is EPEVTQTPSHQVTQMGQEVILRCVPISNHLYFYWYRQILGQKVEFLVSFYNNEISEKSEIFDDQFSVERPDGSNFTLKIRSTKLEDSAMYFCASSPGQAVSQPQHFGDGTRLSIL.

This clone occurred once. This chain uses TRBV5-5 with TRBJ1-1; 8 bases are shared with TRBD1. In germline, CDR1 is SGHKS, CDR2 YYEKEE (reference sequence). The CDR3 is made up of 17 amino acids. Trimming at V came to 1 base and at J to 1 base, leaving 9 bases not matched to a gene. The CDR3: CASSLYQGARGNTEAFF. CDR3 coding DNA: TGTGCCAGCAGCTTGTATCAGGGGGCACGGGGGAACACTGAAGCTTTCTTT.

The chain combines TRBV30 with TRBJ1-2; no clear D gene. This CDR3 comprises 11 residues. The germline V gene encodes CDR1 GTSNPN and CDR2 SVGIG (reference sequence). The CDR3 DNA is TGTGTTTTTGCTAGGTCCGATGGCTACACCTTC. This gives the protein CVFARSDGYTF.

This chain uses TRBV5-1 with TRBJ1-1; D gene ambiguous. Looked up from germline, CDR1 is SGHRS and CDR2 is YFSETQ. The CDR3 has 13 amino acids. V dropped 2 bases and J dropped 1 base, with 6 bases sitting between them. Here the CDR3 DNA reads TGCGCCAGCAGCTTTACGAGGAACACTGAAGCTTTCTTT. It translates to CASSFTRNTEAFF.

The rearrangement joins TRBV18 to TRBJ1-6, with D unresolved. The ends were cut back, 3 bases at V and 10 bases at J, with 10 bases in the middle. This CDR3 comprises 13 residues. CDR1 and CDR2 (germline): KGHSH, LQKENI. For the CDR3, the DNA is TGTGCCAGCTCACCGGCGGGGAGGTCACCCCTCCACTTT. This gives the protein CASSPAGRSPLHF.

The chain uses TRBV28 and TRBJ1-1; 10 bases fit TRBD1. The CDR3 runs 15 residues. Trimming at V came to 7 bases and at J to 7 bases, leaving 12 bases not matched to a gene. Germline CDR1 and CDR2: MDHEN and SYDVKM. The CDR3 DNA sequence: TGTGCCAGCAATCCCTTCCTGACAGGGGGCAGTGAAGCTTTCTTT. Its translation: CASNPFLTGGSEAFF.

The J gene is TRBJ2-1, the V gene TRBV28; 9 nucleotides match TRBD1. J gave up 8 bases and V 5 bases, and 10 bases lay outside the gene matches. Germline loops: CDR1 MDHEN, CDR2 SYDVKM. The CDR3 runs 15 residues. The CDR3 coding sequence is TGTGCCAGCAGTACCCAGGGGACAGGGCGGGATGAGCAGTTCTTC. Its translation: CASSTQGTGRDEQFF. Filled out from reference TRBV28 and TRBJ2-1, the complete variable domain reads DVKVTQSSRYLVKRTGEKVFLECVQDMDHENMFWYRQDPGLGLRLIYFSYDVKMKEKGDIPEGYSVSREKKERFSLILESASTNQTSMYLCASSTQGTGRDEQFFGPGTRLTVL.

The gene calls are TRBV5-5 and TRBJ1-5, with 9 nucleotides matching TRBD1. The germline V gene has CDR1 SGHKS and CDR2 YYEKEE (reference sequence). With V trimmed by 4 bases and J by 0 bases, 14 bases remained unmatched. This CDR3 is 19 amino acids long. CDR3 in amino acids: CASSAAETGGIYSNQPQHF. CDR3 bases: TGTGCCAGCAGCGCAGCGGAGACAGGGGGGATCTATAGCAATCAGCCCCAGCATTTT.

The chain has TRBV3-1 (or the pseudogene TRBV3-2) and TRBJ2-1, with 7 positions matching TRBD1. The germline V gene encodes CDR1 LGHDT and CDR2 YNNKEL (reference sequence). V dropped 5 bases and J dropped 9; count of bases not matched to a gene: 7. This CDR3 comprises 13 residues. The CDR3 spells CASSVHRGAEQFF. Written as DNA, the CDR3 is TGTGCCAGCAGCGTCCACAGGGGCGCTGAGCAGTTCTTC.

CDR3 sequence reads: CASSPTGFNSPLHF. Here the CDR3 DNA reads TGTGCCAGCAGCCCCACAGGGTTTAATTCACCCCTCCACTTT. V usage is TRBV7-9 and J usage is TRBJ1-6, with a tentative D call TRBD1 (6 bases). The germline gives CDR1 SEHNR, CDR2 FQNEAQ (reference sequence). Trimming left V 5 bases short and J 6 bases short, with 11 bases between. The CDR3 spans 14 residues. Combining the CDR3 with reference TRBV7-9 and TRBJ1-6 gives the whole variable domain DTGVSQNPRHKITKRGQNVTFRCDPISEHNRLYWYRQTLGQGPEFLTYFQNEAQLEKSRLLSDRFSAERPKGSFSTLEIQRTEQGDSAMYLCASSPTGFNSPLHFGNGTRLTVT.

The CDR3 DNA reads TGTGCCAGCAAGGGGCCAGGCCAGATTAATGGAAACACCATATATTTT. Its protein is CASKGPGQINGNTIYF. The chain links TRBV2 to TRBJ1-3, with a tentative D call TRBD1 (5 bases). The CDR3 extends over 16 amino acids. Germline CDR1 SNHLY, CDR2 FYNNEI. V dropped 7 bases and J dropped 3 bases, with 19 bases sitting between them.

The rearrangement joins TRBV29-1 to TRBJ2-7; 8 bases line up with TRBD1. The ends lost 1 base at V and 6 bases at J; junction bases unmatched: 11. This CDR3 is 15 amino acids long. Germline V gene sequence: CDR1 SQVTM, CDR2 ANQGSEA. This chain's CDR3 is CSVEAGQGRFGEQYF. The CDR3 nucleotides read TGCAGCGTTGAAGCTGGACAGGGTAGATTCGGCGAGCAGTACTTC.

The chain uses TRBV2 and TRBJ2-3; TRBD2 aligns across 11 bases. The CDR3 runs to 14 residues. V lost 6 bases, J lost 6 bases, and 5 bases stayed unmatched. Germline V gene data show CDR1 as SNHLY and CDR2 as FYNNEI. The CDR3 DNA reads as TGTGCCAGCAGGCGTAGCGGGGGGGCGGATACGCAGTATTTT. Protein product: CASRRSGGADTQYF.

The V call is TRBV9, the J call TRBJ2-1, with 7 bases fitting TRBD2. The germline CDR1 and CDR2 sequences are SGDLS and YYNGEE. The CDR3 loop spans 15 amino acids. The trim removed 3 bases at V and 5 bases at J, leaving 8 bases unmatched. The CDR3 coding sequence is TGTGCCAGCAGCGCCGAGTTACTAGCGAACAATGAGCAGTTCTTC. This codes for CASSAELLANNEQFF. Based on the CDR3 plus reference TRBV9 and TRBJ2-1, the full variable domain is DSGVTQTPKHLITATGQRVTLRCSPRSGDLSVYWYQQSLDQGLQFLIQYYNGEERAKGNILERFSAQQFPDLHSELNLSSLELGDSALYFCASSAELLANNEQFFGPGTRLTVL.

The chain has TRBV30 and TRBJ1-3; TRBD1 matches at 9 bases. CDR1 and CDR2 from the germline V gene are GTSNPN and SVGIG (reference sequence). The CDR3 runs 16 residues. The V gene end was trimmed by 3 bases and the J gene end by 2 bases; junction bases not matched to a gene: 8. CDR3: CAWSKGDRAAGNTIYF. CDR3 in DNA: TGTGCCTGGAGCAAGGGGGACAGGGCGGCTGGAAACACCATATATTTT.

This chain connects TRBV7-3 to TRBJ2-2; 7 bases are shared with TRBD1. V shed 4 bases and J 2 bases; nucleotides not matched to a gene: 4. This CDR3 region has 15 residues. The germline CDR1 and CDR2 sequences are SGHTA and FQGTGA. The CDR3 here is CASSWDRPNTGELFF. The CDR3 nucleotides read TGTGCCAGCAGCTGGGACAGACCAAACACCGGGGAGCTGTTTTTT.

The chain links TRBV6-5 to TRBJ1-1; D perhaps matches TRBD1 (6 bases). V lost 6 bases to trimming and J lost 10 bases, with 18 bases between them. This CDR3 comprises 13 residues. Germline assignment: CDR1 MNHEY and CDR2 SVGAGI. CDR3 amino acids: CASSGQSGVGAFF. As DNA, the CDR3 is TGTGCCAGCAGCGGACAGTCCGGCGTGGGAGCTTTCTTT.

This sequence joins TRBV18 and TRBJ1-1, with 8 bases aligning to TRBD1. V lost 4 bases to trimming and J lost 5 bases; unmatched junction nucleotides: 6. CDR1 is KGHSH, CDR2 LQKENI, per germline. This CDR3 contains 14 residues. The CDR3 here is CASSLQGAGTEAFF. The CDR3 DNA is TGTGCCAGCTCACTTCAGGGGGCAGGGACTGAAGCTTTCTTT.